What follows are 4 T cell receptor beta chains derived from one specimen sequenced in a study of T-cell reconstitution after alpha-beta-depleted transplantation in children. General study findings and limits: One year post-transplant, T-cell counts and diversity were largely derived from T cells produced anew.

These receptors' targets are unknown. The TCRbeta library was prepared with unique molecular identifiers. TCRdb analysed the PCR reads with MiXCR anew, one entry per CDR3 protein. The sample contains around 300,000 distinct CDR3 sequences, around 7.3% of which appear only once. This material consisted of peripheral blood, taken 360 days after TCRalphabeta/CD19-depleted stem cell transplant. These TCRs come from a female patient aged 2-9 years who had a stem cell transplant for Fanconi anemia, so the T cells may come from the graft donor.

This clonotype has at least ten counts. V gene TRBV6-2 or TRBV6-3 combines with J gene TRBJ2-1, with TRBD2 matching over 13 bases. The trim removed 6 bases at V and 8 bases at J, leaving 19 bases unmatched. The CDR3 sequence is 19 residues long. Germline loops: CDR1 MNHEY, CDR2 SVGEGT. CDR3 sequence reads: CASRSPGLAGPGNSDEQFF. As DNA, the CDR3 is TGTGCCAGCAGATCACCGGGACTAGCGGGGCCTGGGAACAGCGATGAGCAGTTCTTC.

At least ten counts were recorded for this clonotype. The chain recombines TRBV3-1 with TRBJ2-1; 9 bases map to TRBD2. This CDR3 spans 16 amino acids. Germline CDR1 is LGHDT and CDR2 is YNNKEL (reference sequence). Trimming took 3 bases from V and 5 from J; bases not matched to a gene: 8. The chain's CDR3 is CASSHTSSGVHNEQFF. For the CDR3, the DNA is TGTGCCAGCAGCCACACTTCTAGCGGGGTTCACAATGAGCAGTTCTTC.

This clonotype showed up many times. V usage is TRBV4-2 and J usage is TRBJ2-5; D perhaps matches TRBD2 (6 bases). Deletions cut 1 base from V and 2 bases from J, with 20 bases between. Germline CDR1 and CDR2: LGHNA and YNFKEQ. This CDR3 region has 18 residues. CDR3 sequence (DNA): TGTGCCAGCAGCCAAGCTGGGAGGAGCGGGTTGTGGCAAGAGACCCAGTACTTC. It is translated as CASSQAGRSGLWQETQYF.

This clonotype was found many times. The chain joins TRBV25-1 to TRBJ1-1; 9 positions agree with TRBD1. Germline V gene lookup returns CDR1 MGHDK and CDR2 SYGVNS. The CDR3 is 14 amino acids. Germline trimming cut 7 bases from V and 5 bases from J; bases unmatched to any gene: 8. Here the CDR3 reads CASTKQGAVTEAFF. The CDR3 nucleotides read TGTGCCAGCACCAAACAGGGGGCGGTGACTGAAGCTTTCTTT.